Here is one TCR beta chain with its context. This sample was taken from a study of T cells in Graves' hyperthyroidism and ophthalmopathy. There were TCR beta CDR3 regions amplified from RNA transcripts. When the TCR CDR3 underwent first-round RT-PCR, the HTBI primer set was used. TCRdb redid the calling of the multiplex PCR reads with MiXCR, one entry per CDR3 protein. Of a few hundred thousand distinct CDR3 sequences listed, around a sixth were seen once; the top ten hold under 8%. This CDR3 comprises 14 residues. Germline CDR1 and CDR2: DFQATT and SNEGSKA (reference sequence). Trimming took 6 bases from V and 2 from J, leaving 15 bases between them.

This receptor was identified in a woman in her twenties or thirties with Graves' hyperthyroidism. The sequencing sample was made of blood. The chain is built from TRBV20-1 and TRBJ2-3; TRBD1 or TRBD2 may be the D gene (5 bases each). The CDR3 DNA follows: TGCAGTGCAACCGTGGGGGATTTCACAGATACGCAGTATTTT. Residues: CSATVGDFTDTQYF.